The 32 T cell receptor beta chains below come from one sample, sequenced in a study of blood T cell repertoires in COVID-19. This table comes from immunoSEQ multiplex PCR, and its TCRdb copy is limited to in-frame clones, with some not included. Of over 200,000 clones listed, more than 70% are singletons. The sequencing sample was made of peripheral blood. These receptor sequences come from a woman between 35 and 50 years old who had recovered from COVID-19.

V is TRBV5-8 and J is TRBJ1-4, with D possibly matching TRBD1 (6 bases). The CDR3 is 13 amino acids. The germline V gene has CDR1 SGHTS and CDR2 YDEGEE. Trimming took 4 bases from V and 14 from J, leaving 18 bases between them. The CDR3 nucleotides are TGTGCCAGCAGCCCCCAACCCCGGGACAAGCTGTTTTTT. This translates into CASSPQPRDKLFF.

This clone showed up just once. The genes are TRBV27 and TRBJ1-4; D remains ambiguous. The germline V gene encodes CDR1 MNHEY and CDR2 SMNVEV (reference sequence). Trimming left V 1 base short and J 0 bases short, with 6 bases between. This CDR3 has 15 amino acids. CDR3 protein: CASSLLGATNEKLFF. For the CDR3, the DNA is TGTGCCAGCAGTTTATTGGGCGCAACTAATGAAAAACTGTTTTTT.

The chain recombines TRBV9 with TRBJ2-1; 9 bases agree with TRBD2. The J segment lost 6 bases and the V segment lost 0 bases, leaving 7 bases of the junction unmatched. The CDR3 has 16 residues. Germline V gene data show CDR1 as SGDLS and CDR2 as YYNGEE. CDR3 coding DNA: TGTGCCAGCAGCGTAGAGCCAGCGGGAGGCCTCAATGAGCAGTTCTTC. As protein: CASSVEPAGGLNEQFF.

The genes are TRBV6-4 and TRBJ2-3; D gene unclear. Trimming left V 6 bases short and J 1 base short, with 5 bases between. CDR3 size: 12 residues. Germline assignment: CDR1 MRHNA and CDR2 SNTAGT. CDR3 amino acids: CASSPGTDTQYF. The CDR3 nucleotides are TGTGCCAGCAGCCCCGGCACAGATACGCAGTATTTT.

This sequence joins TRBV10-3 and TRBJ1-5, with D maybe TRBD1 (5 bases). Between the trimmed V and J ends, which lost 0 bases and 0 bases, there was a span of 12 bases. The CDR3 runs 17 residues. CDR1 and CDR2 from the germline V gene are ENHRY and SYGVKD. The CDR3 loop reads CAISESGGRYSNQPQHF. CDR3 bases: TGTGCCATCAGTGAGTCGGGGGGACGGTATAGCAATCAGCCCCAGCATTTT.

DNA for the CDR3: TGTGCCAGCCTCTCCCGGGGGGGGAGGGCGAACACTGAAGCTTTCTTT. Encoded protein: CASLSRGGRANTEAFF. The chain combines TRBV28 with TRBJ1-1; tentative D call: TRBD1 (5 bases). Trimming removed 8 bases from V and 1 base from J, with 20 bases in between. The CDR3 has 16 amino acids. The germline V gene encodes CDR1 MDHEN and CDR2 SYDVKM. The full variable domain, rest sourced from reference TRBV28 and TRBJ1-1, is DVKVTQSSRYLVKRTGEKVFLECVQDMDHENMFWYRQDPGLGLRLIYFSYDVKMKEKGDIPEGYSVSREKKERFSLILESASTNQTSMYLCASLSRGGRANTEAFFGQGTRLTVV.

CDR3 DNA: TGTGCCAGCAGCTTTAAAGCGGGGGTAGGGAATGAGCAGTTCTTC. As protein: CASSFKAGVGNEQFF. This rearrangement joins TRBV7-6 to TRBJ2-1, with 8 bases fitting TRBD2. J was trimmed by 7 bases and V by 3 bases; bases with no gene match: 8. Germline values: CDR1 SGHVS, CDR2 FNYEAQ. The CDR3 extends over 15 amino acids. Full variable domain (outside the CDR3, taken from reference TRBV7-6 and TRBJ2-1): GAGVSQSPRYKVTKRGQDVALRCDPISGHVSLYWYRQALGQGPEFLTYFNYEAQQDKSGLPNDRFSAERPEGSISTLTIQRTEQRDSAMYRCASSFKAGVGNEQFFGPGTRLTVL.

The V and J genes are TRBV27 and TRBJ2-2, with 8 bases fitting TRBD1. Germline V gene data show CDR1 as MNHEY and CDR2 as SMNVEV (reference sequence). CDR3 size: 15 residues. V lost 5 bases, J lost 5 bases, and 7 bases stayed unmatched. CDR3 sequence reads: CASSPMDRETGELFF. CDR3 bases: TGTGCCAGCAGTCCGATGGACAGGGAGACCGGGGAGCTGTTTTTT.

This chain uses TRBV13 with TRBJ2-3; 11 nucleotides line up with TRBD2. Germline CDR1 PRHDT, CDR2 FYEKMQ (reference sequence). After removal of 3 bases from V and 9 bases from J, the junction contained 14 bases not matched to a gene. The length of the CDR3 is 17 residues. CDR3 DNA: TGTGCCAGCAGCTTCCAAGCGGGGTCTCTAGCGGGAGGAACGCAGTATTTT. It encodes CASSFQAGSLAGGTQYF.

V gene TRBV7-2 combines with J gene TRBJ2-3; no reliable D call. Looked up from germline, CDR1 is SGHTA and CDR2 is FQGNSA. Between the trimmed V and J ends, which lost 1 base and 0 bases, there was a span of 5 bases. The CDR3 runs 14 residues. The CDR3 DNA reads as TGTGCCAGCAGCTTAGGTTCGAGCACAGATACGCAGTATTTT. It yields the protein CASSLGSSTDTQYF.

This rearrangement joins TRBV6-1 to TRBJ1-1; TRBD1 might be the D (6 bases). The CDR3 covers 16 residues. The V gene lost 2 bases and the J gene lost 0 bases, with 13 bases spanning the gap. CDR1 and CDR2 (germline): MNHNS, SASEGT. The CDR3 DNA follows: TGTGCCAGCAGTGAACGGGGGGGACACCTGAACACTGAAGCTTTCTTT. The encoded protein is CASSERGGHLNTEAFF.

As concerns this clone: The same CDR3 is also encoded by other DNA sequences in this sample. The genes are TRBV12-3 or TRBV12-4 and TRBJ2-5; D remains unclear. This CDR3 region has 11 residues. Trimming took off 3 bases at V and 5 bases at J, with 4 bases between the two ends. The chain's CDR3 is CASSFGETQYF. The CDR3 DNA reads TGTGCCAGCAGTTTCGGTGAGACCCAGTACTTC.

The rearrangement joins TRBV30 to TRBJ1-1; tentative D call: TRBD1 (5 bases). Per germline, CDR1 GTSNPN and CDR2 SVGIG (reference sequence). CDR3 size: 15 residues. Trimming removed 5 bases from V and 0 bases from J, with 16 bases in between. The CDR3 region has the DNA TGTGCCTGGGGAGGTGGAGGGGCCCTGAACACTGAAGCTTTCTTT. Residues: CAWGGGGALNTEAFF.

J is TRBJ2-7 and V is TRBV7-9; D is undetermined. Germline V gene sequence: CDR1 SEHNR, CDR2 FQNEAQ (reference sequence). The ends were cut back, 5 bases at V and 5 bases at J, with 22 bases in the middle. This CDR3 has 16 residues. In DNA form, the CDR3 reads TGTGCCAGCAGCCCCCCCCCGCGGCAGTCCCTCCACGAGCAGTACTTC. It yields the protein CASSPPPRQSLHEQYF. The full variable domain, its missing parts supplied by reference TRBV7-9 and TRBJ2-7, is DTGVSQNPRHKITKRGQNVTFRCDPISEHNRLYWYRQTLGQGPEFLTYFQNEAQLEKSRLLSDRFSAERPKGSFSTLEIQRTEQGDSAMYLCASSPPPRQSLHEQYFGPGTRLTVT.

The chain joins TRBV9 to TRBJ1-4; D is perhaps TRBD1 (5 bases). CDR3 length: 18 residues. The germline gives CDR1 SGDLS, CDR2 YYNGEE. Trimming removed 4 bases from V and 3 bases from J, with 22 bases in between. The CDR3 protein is CASSPVGGASGANEKLFF. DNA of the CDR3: TGTGCCAGCAGCCCCGTGGGAGGGGCCTCGGGGGCTAATGAAAAACTGTTTTTT. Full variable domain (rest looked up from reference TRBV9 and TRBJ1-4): DSGVTQTPKHLITATGQRVTLRCSPRSGDLSVYWYQQSLDQGLQFLIQYYNGEERAKGNILERFSAQQFPDLHSELNLSSLELGDSALYFCASSPVGGASGANEKLFFGSGTQLSVL.

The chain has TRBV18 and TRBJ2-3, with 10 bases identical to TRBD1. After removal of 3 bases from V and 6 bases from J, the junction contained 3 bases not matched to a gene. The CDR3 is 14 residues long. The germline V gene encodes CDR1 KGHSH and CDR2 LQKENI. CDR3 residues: CASSPTGGRDTQYF. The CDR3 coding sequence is TGTGCCAGCTCACCGACAGGGGGCCGGGATACGCAGTATTTT. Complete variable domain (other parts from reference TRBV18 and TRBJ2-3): NAGVMQNPRHLVRRRGQEARLRCSPMKGHSHVYWYRQLPEEGLKFMVYLQKENIIDESGMPKERFSAEFPKEGPSILRIQQVVRGDSAAYFCASSPTGGRDTQYFGPGTRLTVL.

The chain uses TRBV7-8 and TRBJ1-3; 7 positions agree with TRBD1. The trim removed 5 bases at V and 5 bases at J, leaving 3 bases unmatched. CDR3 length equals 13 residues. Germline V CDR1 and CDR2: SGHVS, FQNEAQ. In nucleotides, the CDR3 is TGTGCCAGCAGCCCGGGACAGCGAAACACCATATATTTT. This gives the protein CASSPGQRNTIYF.

The CDR3 region has the DNA TGTGCCAGCAGTGGGGGAGCGGGAGCGGGCACCGGGGAGCTGTTTTTT. It yields the protein CASSGGAGAGTGELFF. The chain joins TRBV2 to TRBJ2-2; 8 nucleotides agree with TRBD2. The J segment lost 4 bases and the V segment lost 4 bases, leaving 8 bases of the junction unmatched. Per the germline V gene, CDR1 is SNHLY and CDR2 is FYNNEI. The CDR3 length is 16 residues.

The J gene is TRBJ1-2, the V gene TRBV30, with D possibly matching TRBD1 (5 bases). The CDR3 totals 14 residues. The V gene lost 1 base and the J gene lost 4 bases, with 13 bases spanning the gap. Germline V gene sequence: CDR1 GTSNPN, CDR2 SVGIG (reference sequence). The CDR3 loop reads CAWSDPGGGYGYTF. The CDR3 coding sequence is TGTGCCTGGAGTGACCCCGGGGGGGGCTATGGCTACACCTTC.

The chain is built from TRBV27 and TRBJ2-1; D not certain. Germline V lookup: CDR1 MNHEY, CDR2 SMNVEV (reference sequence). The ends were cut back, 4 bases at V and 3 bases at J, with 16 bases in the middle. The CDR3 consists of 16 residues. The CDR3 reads CASSSPPSPIYNEQFF. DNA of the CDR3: TGTGCCAGCAGTTCTCCCCCTAGTCCGATCTACAATGAGCAGTTCTTC.

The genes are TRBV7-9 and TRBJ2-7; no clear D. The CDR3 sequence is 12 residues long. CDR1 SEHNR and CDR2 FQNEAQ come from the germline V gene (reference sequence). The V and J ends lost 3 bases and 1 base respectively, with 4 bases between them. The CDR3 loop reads CASSFRSYEQYF. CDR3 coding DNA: TGTGCCAGCAGCTTCAGATCCTACGAGCAGTACTTC.

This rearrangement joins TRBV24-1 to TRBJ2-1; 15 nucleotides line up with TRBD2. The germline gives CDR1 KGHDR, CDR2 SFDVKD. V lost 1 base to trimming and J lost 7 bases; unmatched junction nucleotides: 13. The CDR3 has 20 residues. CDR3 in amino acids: CATSDFGRTSGRGGRNEQFF. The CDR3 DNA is TGTGCCACCAGTGATTTTGGGCGGACTAGCGGGAGGGGGGGGCGGAATGAGCAGTTCTTC.

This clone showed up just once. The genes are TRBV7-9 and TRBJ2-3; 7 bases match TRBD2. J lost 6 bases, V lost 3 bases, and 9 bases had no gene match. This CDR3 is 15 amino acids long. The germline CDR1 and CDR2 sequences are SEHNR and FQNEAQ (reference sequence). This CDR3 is CASSFWAGAVDTQYF. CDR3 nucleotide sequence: TGTGCCAGCAGCTTTTGGGCGGGAGCCGTGGATACGCAGTATTTT.

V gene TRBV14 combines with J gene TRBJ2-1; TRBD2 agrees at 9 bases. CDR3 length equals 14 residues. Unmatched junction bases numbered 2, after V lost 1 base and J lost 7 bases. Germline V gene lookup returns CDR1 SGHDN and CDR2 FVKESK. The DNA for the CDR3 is TGTGCCAGCAGCCAAGGGCTAGCGGGAAATGAGCAGTTCTTC. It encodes CASSQGLAGNEQFF.

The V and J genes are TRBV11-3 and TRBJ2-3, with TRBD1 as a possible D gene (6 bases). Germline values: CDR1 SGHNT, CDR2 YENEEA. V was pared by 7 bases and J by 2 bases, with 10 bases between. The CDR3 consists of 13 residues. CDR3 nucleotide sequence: TGTGCCAGCAACAGGGCAGCCACAGATACGCAGTATTTT. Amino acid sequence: CASNRAATDTQYF. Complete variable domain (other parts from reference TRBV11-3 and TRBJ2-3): EAGVVQSPRYKIIEKKQPVAFWCNPISGHNTLYWYLQNLGQGPELLIRYENEEAVDDSQLPKDRFSAERLKGVDSTLKIQPAELGDSAVYLCASNRAATDTQYFGPGTRLTVL.

CDR3 sequence: CASSLRGAREQYV. The CDR3 nucleotides read TGTGCCAGCAGCTTACGTGGGGCGCGCGAGCAGTACGTC. The rearrangement links TRBV7-8 to TRBJ2-7; D may be TRBD1 (5 bases). Per germline, CDR1 SGHVS and CDR2 FQNEAQ. Trimming removed 2 bases from V and 6 bases from J, with 11 bases in between. The CDR3 totals 13 residues.

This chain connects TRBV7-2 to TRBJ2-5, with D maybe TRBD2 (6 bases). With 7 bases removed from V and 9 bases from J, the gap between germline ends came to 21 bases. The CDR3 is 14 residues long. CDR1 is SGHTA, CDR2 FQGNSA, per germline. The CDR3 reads CASTSMVWEAAQYF. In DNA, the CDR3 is TGTGCCAGCACCTCAATGGTGTGGGAGGCGGCCCAGTACTTC. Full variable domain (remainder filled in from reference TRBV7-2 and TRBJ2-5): GAGVSQSPSNKVTEKGKDVELRCDPISGHTALYWYRQSLGQGLEFLIYFQGNSAPDKSGLPSDRFSAERTGGSVSTLTIQRTQQEDSAVYLCASTSMVWEAAQYFGPGTRLLVL.

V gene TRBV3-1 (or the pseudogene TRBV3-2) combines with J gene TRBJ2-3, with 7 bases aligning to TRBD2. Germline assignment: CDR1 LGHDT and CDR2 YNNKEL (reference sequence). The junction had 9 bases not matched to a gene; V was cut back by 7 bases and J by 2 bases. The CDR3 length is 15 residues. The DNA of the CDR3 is TGTGCCAGCACCCCACCGGGAGGTGCCACAGATACGCAGTATTTT. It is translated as CASTPPGGATDTQYF.

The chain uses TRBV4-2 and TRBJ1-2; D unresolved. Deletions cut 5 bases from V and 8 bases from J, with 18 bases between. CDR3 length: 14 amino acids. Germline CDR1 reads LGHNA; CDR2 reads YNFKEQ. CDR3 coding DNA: TGTGCCAGCAGCTATAACATCGGAGAAGGAGGCTACACCTTC. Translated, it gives CASSYNIGEGGYTF.

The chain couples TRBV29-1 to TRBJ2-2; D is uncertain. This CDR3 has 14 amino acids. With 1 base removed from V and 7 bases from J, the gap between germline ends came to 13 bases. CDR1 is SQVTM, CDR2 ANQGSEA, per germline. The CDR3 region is CSVEGPLSGGELFF. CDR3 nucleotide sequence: TGCAGCGTTGAAGGCCCGTTGTCGGGCGGGGAGCTGTTTTTT.

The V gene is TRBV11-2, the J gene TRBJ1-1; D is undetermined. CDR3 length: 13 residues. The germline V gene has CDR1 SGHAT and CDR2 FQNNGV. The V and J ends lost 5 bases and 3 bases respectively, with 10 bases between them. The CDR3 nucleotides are TGTGCCAGCAGCACCCGGGTCGACACTGAAGCTTTCTTT. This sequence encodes CASSTRVDTEAFF.

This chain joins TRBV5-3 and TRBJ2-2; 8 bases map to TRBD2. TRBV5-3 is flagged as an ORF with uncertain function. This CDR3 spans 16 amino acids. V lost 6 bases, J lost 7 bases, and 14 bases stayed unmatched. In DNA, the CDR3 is TGTGCCAGAACCCCCCGAGAGCGGGAGAGGGTCGGGGAGCTGTTTTTT. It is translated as CARTPRERERVGELFF.